This T cell receptor (beta chain) was recovered during a study of CD8+CD57+ T cells in acquired aplastic anemia. The overall study: Sorted CD4+ and CD8+ cells yielded DNA averaging approximately 3 ug.

With V trimmed by 3 bases and J by 0 bases, 5 bases remained unmatched. In germline, CDR1 is LNHDA, CDR2 SQIVND (reference sequence). The CDR3 is made up of 16 amino acids. Whoever was chosen for sequencing had shown CD8+CD57+ cell expansion by flow cytometry. According to the study, genomic DNA was the template for TCR beta VDJ and CDR3 profiling. Via MiXCR, TCRdb re-called the reads, giving one row per CDR3 protein. The repertoire holds some 200,000 distinct CDR3 sequences, with around 48% as singletons. This clonotype was observed at least ten times. The sequenced sample consisted of sorted CD4+, CD8+, or CD8+CD57+ T cells (not recorded which) from PBMCs. The source is a human donor with aplastic anemia. The chain recombines TRBV19 with TRBJ1-5; the match to TRBD1 covers 7 bases. CDR3: CASSISGTDSNQPQHF. As DNA, the CDR3 is TGTGCCAGTAGTATTTCCGGGACAGATAGCAATCAGCCCCAGCATTTT.